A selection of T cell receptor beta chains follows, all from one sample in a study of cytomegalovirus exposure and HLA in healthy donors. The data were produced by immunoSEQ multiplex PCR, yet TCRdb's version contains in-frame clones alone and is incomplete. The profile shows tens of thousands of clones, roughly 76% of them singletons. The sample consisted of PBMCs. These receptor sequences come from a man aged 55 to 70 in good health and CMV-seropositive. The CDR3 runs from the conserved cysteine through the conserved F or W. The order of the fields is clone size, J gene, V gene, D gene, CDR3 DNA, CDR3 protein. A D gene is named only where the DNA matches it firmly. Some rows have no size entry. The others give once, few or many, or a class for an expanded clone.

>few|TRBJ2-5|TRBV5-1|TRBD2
TGCGCCAGCAGCTTGGCCGCAAAGGGCGGGGGAGAGACCCAGTACTTC
CASSLAAKGGGETQYF
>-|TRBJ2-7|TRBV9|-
TGTGCCAGCAGCCCCCGGCCAGCGCCAAGCTCCTACGAGCAGTACTTC
CASSPRPAPSSYEQYF
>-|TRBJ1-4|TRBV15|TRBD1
TGTGCCACCAGCAGGACAGGGGATGAAAAACTGTTTTTT
CATSRTGDEKLFF
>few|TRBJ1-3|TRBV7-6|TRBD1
TGTGCCAGCAGCTCGGCGGGACAGGGAAACACCATATATTTT
CASSSAGQGNTIYF
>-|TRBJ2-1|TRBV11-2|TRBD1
TGTGCCAGCAGGGGGACAGGGGCTACCCACAATGAGCAGTTCTTC
CASRGTGATHNEQFF
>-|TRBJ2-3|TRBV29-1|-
TGCAGCACCAGGGGAGGGGCGACAGATACGCAGTATTTT
CSTRGGATDTQYF
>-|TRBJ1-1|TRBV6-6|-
TGTGCCAGCAGTTACTTGACAGGCACTGAAGCTTTCTTT
CASSYLTGTEAFF
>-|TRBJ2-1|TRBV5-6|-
TGTGCCAGCAGCTTGGGGGCAACTGTCCTCAATGAGCAGTTCTTC
CASSLGATVLNEQFF
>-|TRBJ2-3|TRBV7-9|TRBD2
TGTGCCAGCATACTGATCGGGGGGAGCACAGATACGCAGTATTTT
CASILIGGSTDTQYF
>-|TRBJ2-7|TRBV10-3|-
TGTGCCATCAGTGTCGACTCCTTCCGAGGCGAGCAGTACTTC
CAISVDSFRGEQYF
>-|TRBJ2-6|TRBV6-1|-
TGTGCCAGCAGTGAAATCGGAGCCGGCTCTGGGGCCAACGTCCTGACTTTC
CASSEIGAGSGANVLTF
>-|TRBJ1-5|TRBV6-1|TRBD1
TGTGCCAGCAGGGGGACAGGGGCGATGTATCAGCCCCAGCATTTT
CASRGTGAMYQPQHF
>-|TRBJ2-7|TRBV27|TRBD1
TGTGCCAGCAGTTTATCGGGACAGGGGCCCTCCTACGAGCAGTACTTC
CASSLSGQGPSYEQYF
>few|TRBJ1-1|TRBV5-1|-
TGCGCCAGCAGCTTGGAGGGAGCTGAAGCTTTCTTT
CASSLEGAEAFF
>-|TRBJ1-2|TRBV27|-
TGTGCCAGCAGCTCCGGTGCCTCTTTTGGCTACACCTTC
CASSSGASFGYTF
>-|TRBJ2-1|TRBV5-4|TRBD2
TGTGCCAGCAGCGGCCTAGCGGGAGGGGTCAGCTCCTACAATGAGCAGTTCTTC
CASSGLAGGVSSYNEQFF
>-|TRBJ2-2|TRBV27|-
TGTGCCAGCAGTTTGGGAAGCGGGAACACCGGGGAGCTGTTTTTT
CASSLGSGNTGELFF
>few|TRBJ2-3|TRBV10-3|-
TGTGCCATGAGGCCCTCAAGCACAGATACGCAGTATTTT
CAMRPSSTDTQYF
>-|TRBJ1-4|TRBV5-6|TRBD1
TGTGCCAGCAGCTTGTTGGGACAGGGCCCCGAAAAACTGTTTTTT
CASSLLGQGPEKLFF
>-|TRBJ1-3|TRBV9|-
TGTGCCAGCACCCCGACAGGTACCTCTGGAAACACCATATATTTT
CASTPTGTSGNTIYF
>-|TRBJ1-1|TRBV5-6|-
TGTGCCAGCAGCATGGACAGAAACACTGAAGCTTTCTTT
CASSMDRNTEAFF
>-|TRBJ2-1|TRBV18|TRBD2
TGTGCCAGCTCACCTTCGCCGGGACTAGCGGGTTACAATGAGCAGTTCTTC
CASSPSPGLAGYNEQFF
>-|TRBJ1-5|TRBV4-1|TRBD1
TGCGCCAGCAGTCCCGGGACAGGGCTTTATCAGCCCCAGCATTTT
CASSPGTGLYQPQHF
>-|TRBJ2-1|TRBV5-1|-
TGCGCCAGCAGCTTGGTGTCGGGAGCATCCAATGAGCAGTTCTTC
CASSLVSGASNEQFF
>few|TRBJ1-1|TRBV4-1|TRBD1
TGCGCCAGCAGCCAAGTTACAGGGGAGTTCACTGAAGCTTTCTTT
CASSQVTGEFTEAFF
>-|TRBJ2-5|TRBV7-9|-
TGTGCCAGCAGGAGGTACCAAGAGACCCAGTACTTC
CASRRYQETQYF
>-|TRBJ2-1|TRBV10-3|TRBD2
TGTGCCATCAGCCAACTAGCGGGGGGCCCCTACAATGAGCAGTTCTTC
CAISQLAGGPYNEQFF